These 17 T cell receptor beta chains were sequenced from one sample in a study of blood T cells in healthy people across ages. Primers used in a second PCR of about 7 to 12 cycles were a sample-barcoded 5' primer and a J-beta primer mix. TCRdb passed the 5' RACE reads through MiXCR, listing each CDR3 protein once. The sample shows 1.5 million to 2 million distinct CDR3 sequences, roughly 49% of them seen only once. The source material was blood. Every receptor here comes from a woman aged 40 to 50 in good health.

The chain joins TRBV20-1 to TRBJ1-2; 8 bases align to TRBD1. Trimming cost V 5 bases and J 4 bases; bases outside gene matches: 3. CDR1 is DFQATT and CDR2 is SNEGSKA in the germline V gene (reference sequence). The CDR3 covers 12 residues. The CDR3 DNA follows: TGCAGTGCTGAGGGACAGGTCTATGGCTACACCTTC. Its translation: CSAEGQVYGYTF.

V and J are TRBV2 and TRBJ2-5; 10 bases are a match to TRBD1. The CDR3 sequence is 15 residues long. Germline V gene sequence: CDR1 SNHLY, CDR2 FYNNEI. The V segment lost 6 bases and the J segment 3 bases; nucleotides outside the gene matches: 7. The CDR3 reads CASRGQGIKEETQYF. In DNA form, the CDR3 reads TGTGCCAGCAGGGGACAGGGGATAAAGGAAGAGACCCAGTACTTC.

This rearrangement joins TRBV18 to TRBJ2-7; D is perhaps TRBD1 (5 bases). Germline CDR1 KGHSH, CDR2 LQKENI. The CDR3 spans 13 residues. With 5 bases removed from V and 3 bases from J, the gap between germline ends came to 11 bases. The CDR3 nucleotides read TGTGCCAGCTCATCCTTGGACAACTACGAGCAGTACTTC. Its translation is CASSSLDNYEQYF.

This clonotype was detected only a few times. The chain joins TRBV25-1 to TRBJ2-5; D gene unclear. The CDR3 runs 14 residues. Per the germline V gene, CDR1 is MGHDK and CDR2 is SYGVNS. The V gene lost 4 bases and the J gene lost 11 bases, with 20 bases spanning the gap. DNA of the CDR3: TGTGCCAGCAGTGCCTCGATGGGCGCCAATGAGCAGTACTTC. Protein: CASSASMGANEQYF.

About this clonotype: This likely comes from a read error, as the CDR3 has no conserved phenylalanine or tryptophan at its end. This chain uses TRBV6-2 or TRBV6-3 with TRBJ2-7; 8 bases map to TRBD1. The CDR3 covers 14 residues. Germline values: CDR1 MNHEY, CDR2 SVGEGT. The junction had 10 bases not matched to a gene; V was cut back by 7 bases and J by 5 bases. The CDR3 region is CASNDRGSQDEQYL. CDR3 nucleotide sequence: TGTGCCAGCAACGACAGGGGCTCTCAGGACGAGCAGTACCTC.

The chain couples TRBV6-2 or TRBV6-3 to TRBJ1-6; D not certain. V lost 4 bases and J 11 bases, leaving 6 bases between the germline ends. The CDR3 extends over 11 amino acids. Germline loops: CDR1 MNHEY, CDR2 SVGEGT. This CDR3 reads CASSSGPPLHF. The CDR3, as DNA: TGTGCCAGCAGTTCCGGACCACCCCTCCACTTT.

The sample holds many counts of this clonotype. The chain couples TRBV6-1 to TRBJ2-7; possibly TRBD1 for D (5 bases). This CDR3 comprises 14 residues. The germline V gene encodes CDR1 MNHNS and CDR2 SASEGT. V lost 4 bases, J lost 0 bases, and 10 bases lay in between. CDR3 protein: CASSGQLFSYEQYF. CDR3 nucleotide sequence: TGTGCCAGCAGTGGACAGCTATTCTCCTACGAGCAGTACTTC.

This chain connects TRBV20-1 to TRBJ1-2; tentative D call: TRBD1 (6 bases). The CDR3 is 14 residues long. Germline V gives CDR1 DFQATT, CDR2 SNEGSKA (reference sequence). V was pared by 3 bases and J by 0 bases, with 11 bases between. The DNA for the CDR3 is TGCAGTGCTAGTCCCAGGACAGCTAACTATGGCTACACCTTC. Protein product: CSASPRTANYGYTF.

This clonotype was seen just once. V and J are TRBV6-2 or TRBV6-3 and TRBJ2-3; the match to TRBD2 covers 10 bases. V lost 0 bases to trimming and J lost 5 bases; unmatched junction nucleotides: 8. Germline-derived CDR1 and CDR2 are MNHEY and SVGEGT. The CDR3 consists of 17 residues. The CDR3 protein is CASSYSSASGGKDTQYF. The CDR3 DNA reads TGTGCCAGCAGTTACTCGAGCGCTAGCGGGGGCAAAGATACGCAGTATTTT.

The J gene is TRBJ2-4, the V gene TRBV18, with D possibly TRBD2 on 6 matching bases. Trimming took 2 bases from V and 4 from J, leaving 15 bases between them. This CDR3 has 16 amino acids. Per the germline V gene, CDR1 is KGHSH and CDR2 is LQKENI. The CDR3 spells CASSPASDLAKNIQYF. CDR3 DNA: TGTGCCAGCTCACCAGCTAGCGACCTAGCTAAAAACATTCAGTACTTC. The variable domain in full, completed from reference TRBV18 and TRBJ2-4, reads NAGVMQNPRHLVRRRGQEARLRCSPMKGHSHVYWYRQLPEEGLKFMVYLQKENIIDESGMPKERFSAEFPKEGPSILRIQQVVRGDSAAYFCASSPASDLAKNIQYFGAGTRLSVL.

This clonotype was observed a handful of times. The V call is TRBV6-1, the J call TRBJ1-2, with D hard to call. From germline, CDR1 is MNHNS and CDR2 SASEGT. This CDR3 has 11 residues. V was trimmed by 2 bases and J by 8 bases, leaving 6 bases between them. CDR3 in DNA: TGTGCCAGCAGTGAAACACGCGGCTACACCTTC. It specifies CASSETRGYTF.

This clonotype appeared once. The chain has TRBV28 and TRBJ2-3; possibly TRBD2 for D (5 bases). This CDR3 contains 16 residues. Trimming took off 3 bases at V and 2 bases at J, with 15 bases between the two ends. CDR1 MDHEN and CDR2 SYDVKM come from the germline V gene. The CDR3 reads CASSFSQLAPTDTQYF. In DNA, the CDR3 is TGTGCCAGCAGTTTTAGTCAGCTAGCCCCCACAGATACGCAGTATTTT.

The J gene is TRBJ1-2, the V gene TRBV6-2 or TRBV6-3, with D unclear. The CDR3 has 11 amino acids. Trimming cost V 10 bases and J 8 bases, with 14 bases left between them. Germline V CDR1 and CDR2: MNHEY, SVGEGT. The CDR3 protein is CATMSPGGYTF. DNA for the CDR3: TGTGCCACCATGTCCCCCGGCGGCTACACCTTC.

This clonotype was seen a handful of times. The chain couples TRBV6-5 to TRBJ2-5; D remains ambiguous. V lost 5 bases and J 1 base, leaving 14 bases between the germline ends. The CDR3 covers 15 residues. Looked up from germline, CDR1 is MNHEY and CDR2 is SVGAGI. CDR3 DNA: TGTGCCAGCAGTACTGAGACTGGTATCCAAGAGACCCAGTACTTC. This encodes CASSTETGIQETQYF.

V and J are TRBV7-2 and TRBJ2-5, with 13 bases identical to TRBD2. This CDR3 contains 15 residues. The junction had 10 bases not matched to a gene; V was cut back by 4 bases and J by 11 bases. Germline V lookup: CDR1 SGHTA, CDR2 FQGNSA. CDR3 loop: CASSSGTSGTGEQYF. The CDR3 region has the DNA TGTGCCAGCAGCTCAGGGACTAGCGGGACGGGTGAGCAGTACTTC.

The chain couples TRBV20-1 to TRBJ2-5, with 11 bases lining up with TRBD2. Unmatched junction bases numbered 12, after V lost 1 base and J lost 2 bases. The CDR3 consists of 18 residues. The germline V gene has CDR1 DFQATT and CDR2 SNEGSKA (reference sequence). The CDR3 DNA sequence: TGCAGTGCTAGAGGCAATACGGGACTAGCGGTTCCTCAAGAGACCCAGTACTTC. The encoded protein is CSARGNTGLAVPQETQYF.

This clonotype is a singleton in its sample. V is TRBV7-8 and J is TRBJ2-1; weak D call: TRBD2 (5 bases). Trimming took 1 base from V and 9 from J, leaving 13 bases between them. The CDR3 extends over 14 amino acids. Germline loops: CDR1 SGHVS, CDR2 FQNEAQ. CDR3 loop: CASSLVWLAGEQFF. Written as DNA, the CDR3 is TGTGCCAGCAGCTTAGTCTGGCTAGCAGGTGAGCAGTTCTTC. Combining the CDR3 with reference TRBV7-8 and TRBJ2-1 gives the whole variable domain GAGVSQSPRYKVAKRGQDVALRCDPISGHVSLFWYQQALGQGPEFLTYFQNEAQLDKSGLPSDRFFAERPEGSVSTLKIQRTQQEDSAVYLCASSLVWLAGEQFFGPGTRLTVL.